The 30 T cell receptor beta chains given below trace back to one sample, sequenced in a study of shared clonotypes between healthy human individuals. Assay: immunoSEQ multiplex PCR; the TCRdb copy retains only in-frame clones and omits some. The data show 110,000 or so clones, around two thirds seen once. Sequences were obtained from memory CD8+ T cells sorted from blood. Subset: CD45RO+ cells pooled with CCR7-negative TemRA cells. All receptors come from a woman aged 25-40 years in good health.

This clone was recorded many times. This chain uses TRBV6-1 with TRBJ2-2, with D unclear. The CDR3 runs to 17 residues. V lost 0 bases and J 3 bases, leaving 14 bases between the germline ends. The germline V gene encodes CDR1 MNHNS and CDR2 SASEGT. CDR3 coding DNA: TGTGCCAGCAGTGAAGCAGCCGGAAGCCATCACACCGGGGAGCTGTTTTTT. This gives the protein CASSEAAGSHHTGELFF.

This clone was observed a few times. Other DNA sequences in this sample translate to the same CDR3. The chain has TRBV7-8 and TRBJ2-1; TRBD1 matches at 7 bases. Germline lookup yields CDR1 SGHVS and CDR2 FQNEAQ. The CDR3 spans 16 residues. Germline trimming cut 5 bases from V and 0 bases from J; bases unmatched to any gene: 7. CDR3 nucleotides: TGTGCCAGCAGCCCAGGGACAGTGAGCTCCTACAATGAGCAGTTCTTC. Translation: CASSPGTVSSYNEQFF.

The chain has TRBV28 and TRBJ1-5, with D unclear. The germline CDR1 and CDR2 sequences are MDHEN and SYDVKM. V gave up 5 bases and J gave up 3 bases, with 14 bases separating them. The CDR3 covers 15 residues. The CDR3 region has the DNA TGTGCCAGCAGTCCAACGTTAGGGAACAATCAGCCCCAGCATTTT. Encoded protein: CASSPTLGNNQPQHF.

This chain joins TRBV6-5 and TRBJ2-3; 9 bases match TRBD2. Germline assignment: CDR1 MNHEY and CDR2 SVGAGI. The CDR3 has 14 amino acids. V dropped 5 bases and J dropped 13; count of bases not matched to a gene: 13. The CDR3 protein is CASSTLGREGLEYF. The CDR3 coding sequence is TGTGCCAGCAGTACCTTGGGGCGGGAGGGTTTGGAGTATTTT.

The rearrangement uses TRBV25-1 and TRBJ2-3, with a weak D call TRBD2 (5 bases). Trimming took 4 bases from V and 0 from J, leaving 11 bases between them. The CDR3 contains 15 residues. Per germline, CDR1 MGHDK and CDR2 SYGVNS. The CDR3 sequence: CASSGAAPSTDTQYF. DNA of the CDR3: TGTGCCAGCAGTGGAGCGGCACCTAGCACAGATACGCAGTATTTT.

This clone was seen a few times. J is TRBJ2-6 and V is TRBV19; 8 nucleotides match TRBD1. CDR3 length: 16 amino acids. With 3 bases clipped from V and 0 bases from J, the junction kept 1 base outside the gene matches. Germline V lookup: CDR1 LNHDA, CDR2 SQIVND (reference sequence). The CDR3: CASSMTGASGANVLTF. The CDR3 DNA reads as TGTGCCAGTAGTATGACAGGGGCCTCTGGGGCCAACGTCCTGACTTTC.

A word on this clone: This sample includes further DNA sequences coding for the same CDR3. The rearrangement uses TRBV5-1 and TRBJ2-7; 7 bases are shared with TRBD2. The CDR3 totals 13 residues. Trimming took 2 bases from V and 2 from J; bases not matched to a gene: 1. CDR1 and CDR2 from the germline V gene are SGHRS and YFSETQ. The CDR3: CASSLAGTYEQYF. As DNA, the CDR3 is TGCGCCAGCAGCTTAGCGGGAACCTACGAGCAGTACTTC.

Remarks on this clone: A far more abundant clone sits one base away, making this likely a read error. The chain carries TRBV10-1 and TRBJ2-2, with 10 bases matching TRBD1. The V gene's germline CDR1 is WNHNN and CDR2 SYGVQD (reference sequence). The CDR3 spans 15 residues. The CDR3 loop is CASTRDRGNTGELSF. The CDR3 bases are TGCGCCAGCACTAGGGACAGGGGTAACACCGGGGAGCTGTCTTTT.

The chain employs TRBV28 and TRBJ1-5; TRBD1 is a possible D gene (6 bases). V was clipped by 6 bases and J by 6 bases, with 18 bases between them. The CDR3 runs to 15 residues. Germline CDR1 reads MDHEN; CDR2 reads SYDVKM. CDR3 nucleotides: TGTGCCAGCAGCTTGTATCAGGGGCCAAGTCAGCCCCAGCATTTT. Protein sequence: CASSLYQGPSQPQHF.

The chain has TRBV7-9 and TRBJ2-3; TRBD1 might be the D (6 bases). V gave up 4 bases and J gave up 0 bases, with 8 bases separating them. This CDR3 is built from 14 residues. CDR1 is SEHNR and CDR2 is FQNEAQ in the germline V gene (reference sequence). The CDR3 spells CASSSGQSTDTQYF. The CDR3 coding sequence is TGTGCCAGCAGCTCCGGACAGAGCACAGATACGCAGTATTTT. Full variable domain (remainder filled in from reference TRBV7-9 and TRBJ2-3): DTGVSQNPRHKITKRGQNVTFRCDPISEHNRLYWYRQTLGQGPEFLTYFQNEAQLEKSRLLSDRFSAERPKGSFSTLEIQRTEQGDSAMYLCASSSGQSTDTQYFGPGTRLTVL.

The rearrangement joins TRBV28 to TRBJ2-7; D could derive from TRBD1 or TRBD2 (5 bases each). The germline V and J ends were trimmed by 3 bases and 2 bases, with 11 bases remaining between them. CDR1 and CDR2 (germline): MDHEN, SYDVKM. This CDR3 region has 14 residues. The CDR3, as DNA: TGTGCCAGCAGTTTGGCTGGGACGACCTACGAGCAGTACTTC. Translated: CASSLAGTTYEQYF.

This clone was seen a single time. The rearrangement uses TRBV27 and TRBJ2-7, with 7 bases aligning to TRBD1. Germline CDR1 and CDR2: MNHEY and SMNVEV (reference sequence). The CDR3 covers 14 residues. V lost 6 bases, J lost 2 bases, and 7 bases stayed unmatched. As DNA, the CDR3 is TGTGCCAGCAGGGAACCGGGACAGACCTACGAGCAGTACTTC. It specifies CASREPGQTYEQYF.

The table lists this clone with a count of one. J is TRBJ2-6 and V is TRBV5-4; D unclear. Germline V CDR1 and CDR2: SGHNT, YYREEE (reference sequence). V shed 5 bases and J shed 2 bases, with 5 bases lying between them. This CDR3 spans 13 amino acids. The CDR3 region is CASSYPGANVLTF. The CDR3, as DNA: TGTGCCAGCAGTTACCCTGGGGCCAACGTCCTGACTTTC.

This clone was detected only a few times. The J gene is TRBJ2-2, the V gene TRBV6-4, with 9 bases matching TRBD2. The germline V gene has CDR1 MRHNA and CDR2 SNTAGT. V gave up 3 bases and J gave up 6 bases; unmatched junction bases: 5. This CDR3 has 15 amino acids. The CDR3 here is CASSEAGGLPGELFF. The DNA of the CDR3 is TGTGCCAGCAGTGAAGCGGGAGGTCTTCCCGGGGAGCTGTTTTTT.

About this clone itself: This specimen includes other DNA sequences encoding the same CDR3. This chain connects TRBV27 to TRBJ2-7; TRBD2 might be the D (5 bases). This CDR3 spans 14 amino acids. Germline values: CDR1 MNHEY, CDR2 SMNVEV (reference sequence). V lost 2 bases, J lost 0 bases, and 8 bases lay in between. In DNA form, the CDR3 reads TGTGCCAGCAGTTTAGCGGGCCTCTCCTACGAGCAGTACTTC. It is translated as CASSLAGLSYEQYF.

The V and J genes are TRBV10-3 and TRBJ1-4; 9 bases match TRBD1. CDR1 ENHRY and CDR2 SYGVKD come from the germline V gene. The V gene end was trimmed by 0 bases and the J gene end by 10 bases; junction bases not matched to a gene: 9. The CDR3 contains 16 residues. Here the CDR3 DNA reads TGTGCCATCAGTGAGTCAGGAAGGGGACAGGGTGGAAAACTGTTTTTT. Translation gives CAISESGRGQGGKLFF.

The chain couples TRBV11-2 to TRBJ2-2; unclear D gene. The CDR3 is 15 amino acids. With 0 bases removed from V and 0 bases from J, the gap between germline ends came to 5 bases. The V gene's germline CDR1 is SGHAT and CDR2 FQNNGV. This chain's CDR3 is CASSLEGSNTGELFF. CDR3 DNA sequence: TGTGCCAGCAGCTTAGAGGGATCGAACACCGGGGAGCTGTTTTTT.

This chain links TRBV6-6 with TRBJ1-2; 8 positions match TRBD1. The CDR3 covers 14 residues. Losses at the gene ends were 6 bases for V and 8 bases for J; bases not matched to a gene: 11. From germline, CDR1 is MNHNY and CDR2 SVGAGI (reference sequence). CDR3 region: CASRNKDRVDGYTF. The CDR3 coding sequence is TGTGCCAGCAGAAACAAGGACAGGGTGGACGGCTACACCTTC.

DNA of the CDR3: TGTGCCAGCAGGCGAACGGTCAGGGGGCCTGATACGCAGTATTTT. Translated: CASRRTVRGPDTQYF. The genes are TRBV27 and TRBJ2-3, with TRBD1 matching 8 bases. CDR3 length: 15 residues. CDR1 is MNHEY and CDR2 is SMNVEV in the germline V gene (reference sequence). J lost 6 bases, V lost 6 bases, and 11 bases had no gene match.

This chain uses TRBV15 with TRBJ1-5; D is unclear. The germline gives CDR1 LNHNV, CDR2 YYDKDF (reference sequence). Trimming shortened V by 0 bases and J by 4 bases, and 16 bases separated the two germline ends. This CDR3 region has 17 residues. The CDR3, as DNA: TGTGCCACCAGCAGAGATGGGCCGGGGTTCGGGAATCAGCCCCAGCATTTT. Translated, it gives CATSRDGPGFGNQPQHF. The whole variable domain, filled in from reference TRBV15 and TRBJ1-5, reads DAMVIQNPRYQVTQFGKPVTLSCSQTLNHNVMYWYQQKSSQAPKLLFHYYDKDFNNEADTPDNFQSRRPNTSFCFLDIRSPGLGDTAMYLCATSRDGPGFGNQPQHFGDGTRLSIL.

Only a few counts were recorded for this clone. Other DNA sequences in this sample translate to the same CDR3. The chain joins TRBV18 to TRBJ2-6; no clear D gene. The germline V gene encodes CDR1 KGHSH and CDR2 LQKENI. The CDR3 contains 16 residues. The V end was cut by 0 bases, the J end by 0 bases, with 6 bases between. CDR3: CASSPPRYSGANVLTF. CDR3 sequence (DNA): TGTGCCAGCTCACCACCGAGGTACTCTGGGGCCAACGTCCTGACTTTC.

This chain uses TRBV4-1 with TRBJ2-1, with TRBD2 identical over 14 bases. The germline gives CDR1 MGHRA, CDR2 YSYEKL. The CDR3 covers 16 residues. The trim removed 1 base at V and 4 bases at J, leaving 0 bases unmatched. The CDR3 DNA reads as TGCGCCAGCAGCCAAGGGACTAGCGGGAGGTACAATGAGCAGTTCTTC. Encoded protein: CASSQGTSGRYNEQFF.

This chain connects TRBV19 to TRBJ2-1; D is unresolved. V was cut by 6 bases and J by 5 bases, with 11 bases left in between. Germline lookup yields CDR1 LNHDA and CDR2 SQIVND (reference sequence). There are 13 residues in the CDR3. The CDR3 spells CASRPMGDNEQFF. The CDR3 DNA reads TGTGCCAGTAGGCCGATGGGTGACAATGAGCAGTTCTTC.

The rearrangement uses TRBV9 and TRBJ2-7; 7 bases are shared with TRBD2. Per the germline V gene, CDR1 is SGDLS and CDR2 is YYNGEE. This CDR3 comprises 15 residues. Germline trimming cut 0 bases from V and 2 bases from J; bases unmatched to any gene: 5. CDR3 DNA sequence: TGTGCCAGCAGCGTAGGGTCCGGACTAGCCTACGAGCAGTACTTC. Its translation: CASSVGSGLAYEQYF. Looking up the rest from reference TRBV9 and TRBJ2-7 gives the full variable domain: DSGVTQTPKHLITATGQRVTLRCSPRSGDLSVYWYQQSLDQGLQFLIQYYNGEERAKGNILERFSAQQFPDLHSELNLSSLELGDSALYFCASSVGSGLAYEQYFGPGTRLTVT.

This clone was detected a few times. V gene TRBV19 combines with J gene TRBJ2-4, with D tentatively TRBD2 (7 bases). CDR1 LNHDA and CDR2 SQIVND come from the germline V gene (reference sequence). V lost 0 bases, J lost 2 bases, and 11 bases lay in between. This CDR3 spans 16 amino acids. CDR3 bases: TGTGCCAGTAGTATAGAGGGGGGGCGGACCAAAAACATTCAGTACTTC. Translation gives CASSIEGGRTKNIQYF.

The DNA for the CDR3 is TGTGCCAGCTCACTCAACAGGAGATTTAGCAATCAGCCCCAGCATTTT. Amino acid sequence: CASSLNRRFSNQPQHF. This chain links TRBV18 with TRBJ1-5, with D maybe TRBD1 (5 bases). The length of the CDR3 is 16 residues. Germline CDR1 KGHSH, CDR2 LQKENI. Trimming left V 4 bases short and J 0 bases short, with 13 bases between.

The sample holds many counts of this clone. The chain has TRBV28 and TRBJ1-2, with a tentative D call TRBD1 (5 bases). Trimming pared 4 bases from V and 7 bases from J, leaving 10 bases between. The CDR3 consists of 12 residues. The germline CDR1 and CDR2 sequences are MDHEN and SYDVKM. The CDR3 reads CASSSRVVGYTF. The DNA for the CDR3 is TGTGCCAGCAGTTCCAGGGTAGTTGGCTACACCTTC.

V and J are TRBV29-1 and TRBJ2-1, with 13 bases identical to TRBD2. CDR3 length: 16 amino acids. The germline CDR1 and CDR2 sequences are SQVTM and ANQGSEA. The ends lost 6 bases at V and 0 bases at J; junction bases unmatched: 5. The CDR3 DNA follows: TGCAGCGTCCTTGGGACTAGCGGGATCTCCTACAATGAGCAGTTCTTC. It encodes CSVLGTSGISYNEQFF.

This sequence joins TRBV4-1 and TRBJ2-7; 11 bases align to TRBD2. Germline CDR1 and CDR2: MGHRA and YSYEKL. CDR3 length equals 16 residues. J lost 4 bases, V lost 2 bases, and 7 bases had no gene match. The CDR3 nucleotides read TGCGCCAGCAGCCAATCGGGCCTAGCGGGAGGTTACGAGCAGTACTTC. It specifies CASSQSGLAGGYEQYF.

CDR3 sequence reads: CASSPGVGATNQPQHF. The CDR3 bases are TGTGCCAGCAGCCCCGGAGTGGGGGCAACCAATCAGCCCCAGCATTTT. The chain links TRBV5-8 to TRBJ1-5; maybe TRBD1 (6 bases). This CDR3 spans 16 amino acids. Germline V gives CDR1 SGHTS, CDR2 YDEGEE. Between the trimmed V and J ends, which lost 4 bases and 3 bases, there was a span of 17 bases.